This T cell receptor (beta chain) was identified during a study of cytomegalovirus exposure and HLA in healthy donors. At the level of the study: Assignment to the Caucasian-associated ancestry cluster applied to approximately 80% of the approximately 420 genotyped donors.

This PCR relied on a set of 60 Vbeta primers and 13 Jbeta primers. The table came from immunoSEQ multiplex PCR; TCRdb's copy has only in-frame clones and leaves some out. Of around 91,000 clones in the sample, around 78% are singletons; the top ten hold around 4.4%. There are a few counts of this clone. Sequencing was performed on PBMCs. This sequence originates from a male donor in good health and CMV-seropositive.

The CDR3 DNA reads as TGTGCCAGCAGCCGAATAACAGGGATAGGTGGTAGGGAGCAGTACTTC. Translating it yields CASSRITGIGGREQYF. V and J are TRBV28 and TRBJ2-7, with D maybe TRBD1 (6 bases). The CDR3 runs 16 residues. In germline, CDR1 is MDHEN, CDR2 SYDVKM. V was pared by 6 bases and J by 7 bases, with 25 bases between.